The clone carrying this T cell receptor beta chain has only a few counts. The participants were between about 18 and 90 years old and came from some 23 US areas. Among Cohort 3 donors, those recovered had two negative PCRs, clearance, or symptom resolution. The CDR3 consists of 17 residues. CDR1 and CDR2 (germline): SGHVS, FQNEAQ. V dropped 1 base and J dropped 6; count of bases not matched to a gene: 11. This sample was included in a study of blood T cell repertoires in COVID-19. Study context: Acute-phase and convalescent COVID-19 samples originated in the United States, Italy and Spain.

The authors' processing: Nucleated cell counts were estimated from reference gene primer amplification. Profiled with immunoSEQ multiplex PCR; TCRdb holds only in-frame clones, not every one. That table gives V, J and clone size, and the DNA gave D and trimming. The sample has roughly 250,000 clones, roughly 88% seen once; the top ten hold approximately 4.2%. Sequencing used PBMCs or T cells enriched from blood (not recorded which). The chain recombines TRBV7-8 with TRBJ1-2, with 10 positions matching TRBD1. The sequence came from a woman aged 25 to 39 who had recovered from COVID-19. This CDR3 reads CASSLGDRGTAYDGYTF. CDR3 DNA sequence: TGTGCCAGCAGCTTAGGGGACAGGGGTACCGCATACGATGGCTACACCTTC.